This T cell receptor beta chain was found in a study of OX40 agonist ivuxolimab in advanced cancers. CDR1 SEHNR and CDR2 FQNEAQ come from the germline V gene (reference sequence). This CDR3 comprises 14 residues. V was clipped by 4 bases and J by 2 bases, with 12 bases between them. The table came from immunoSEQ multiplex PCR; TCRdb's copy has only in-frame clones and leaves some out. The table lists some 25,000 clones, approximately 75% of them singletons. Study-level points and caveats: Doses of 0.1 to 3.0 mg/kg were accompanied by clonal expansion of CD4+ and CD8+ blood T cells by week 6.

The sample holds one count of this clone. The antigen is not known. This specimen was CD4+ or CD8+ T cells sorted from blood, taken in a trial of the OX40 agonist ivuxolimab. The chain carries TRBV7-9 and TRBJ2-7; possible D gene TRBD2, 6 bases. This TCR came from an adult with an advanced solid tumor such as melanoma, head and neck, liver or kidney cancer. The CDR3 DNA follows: TGTGCCAGCAGCTCGCGGACGGGAGCCTACGAGCAGTACTTC. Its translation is CASSSRTGAYEQYF.